The present T cell receptor (beta chain) was sequenced within a study of neoadjuvant nivolumab and ipilimumab in lung cancer. Whole-study results and caveats: Higher pretherapy blood TCR richness went with higher resected-tumor richness. A small number of samples were TCR sequenced.

Germline V gene data show CDR1 as SQVTM and CDR2 as ANQGSEA. V was trimmed by 1 base and J by 5 bases, leaving 10 bases between them. This CDR3 is built from 13 residues. Sequenced by immunoSEQ multiplex PCR; TCRdb stores in-frame clones only, minus some. Of some 31,000 clones in the sample, about 92% were seen once. About this clone itself: Its antigen is currently unknown.

The material sequenced was peripheral blood, taken after neoadjuvant nivolumab, alone or with ipilimumab, at or shortly before surgery. V and J are TRBV29-1 and TRBJ2-3; D gene uncertain. The sequence was obtained from an adult with non-small cell lung cancer. The CDR3 DNA is TGCAGCGTTGAAGGGCCCCGGCTAGATACGCAGTATTTT. It encodes CSVEGPRLDTQYF.